Presented here are 10 T cell receptor beta chains from one specimen sequenced in a study of T cell repertoires in cytomegalovirus infection. MiXCR, applied by TCRdb to the reads, yields one record per CDR3 protein. The table lists more than 650,000 distinct CDR3 sequences, roughly 36% of them singletons. The sample comprised PBMCs. These receptors came from a human donor in good health (CMV status not recorded). Some clones in this sample may be carry-over from other donors' samples.

The J gene is TRBJ1-6, the V gene TRBV5-1, with TRBD1 matching over 8 bases. There are 15 residues in the CDR3. J gave up 7 bases and V 4 bases, and 7 bases lay outside the gene matches. Germline loops: CDR1 SGHRS, CDR2 YFSETQ. CDR3: CASSTRQGWNSPLHF. CDR3 sequence (DNA): TGCGCCAGCAGCACAAGACAGGGGTGGAATTCACCCCTCCACTTT.

This clonotype has ten or more counts. J is TRBJ2-7 and V is TRBV7-6; 9 positions agree with TRBD1. Germline values: CDR1 SGHVS, CDR2 FNYEAQ. The CDR3 consists of 15 residues. The V gene end was trimmed by 5 bases and the J gene end by 2 bases; junction bases not matched to a gene: 7. CDR3 nucleotide sequence: TGTGCCAGCAGCCGCGGACAGGGGTTCACCTACGAGCAGTACTTC. It specifies CASSRGQGFTYEQYF.

The V call is TRBV5-1, the J call TRBJ2-1, with 9 bases aligning to TRBD2. Unmatched junction bases numbered 6, after V lost 0 bases and J lost 2 bases. The CDR3 spans 17 residues. Germline V gives CDR1 SGHRS, CDR2 YFSETQ. CDR3 protein: CASSLDGRGGTYNEQFF. CDR3 DNA sequence: TGCGCCAGCAGCTTGGATGGGCGGGGGGGGACCTACAATGAGCAGTTCTTC.

The chain uses TRBV25-1 and TRBJ2-1; the match to TRBD2 covers 9 bases. Germline assignment: CDR1 MGHDK and CDR2 SYGVNS. V trimming: 4 bases; J trimming: 15 bases; junction bases outside the gene matches: 7. This CDR3 spans 12 amino acids. CDR3 region: CASSASSGKPFF. CDR3 bases: TGTGCCAGCAGTGCCTCTAGCGGGAAACCGTTCTTC.

This clonotype came up a few times. The V and J genes are TRBV12-5 and TRBJ1-1, with a weak D call TRBD1 (6 bases). The CDR3 loop spans 18 amino acids. Trimming took off 3 bases at V and 2 bases at J, with 22 bases between the two ends. CDR1 and CDR2 (germline): LGHNT, FRNRAP. The CDR3 here is CASGFVSARTDINTEAFF. CDR3 bases: TGTGCTAGTGGTTTCGTCTCCGCCCGGACAGATATTAACACTGAAGCTTTCTTT.

The gene calls are TRBV28 and TRBJ1-3, with a tentative D call TRBD1 (5 bases). The CDR3 consists of 14 residues. Germline values: CDR1 MDHEN, CDR2 SYDVKM. V lost 6 bases and J 4 bases, leaving 13 bases between the germline ends. CDR3 sequence reads: CASRRGGSGNTIYF. The CDR3 nucleotides are TGTGCCAGCAGGAGGGGAGGATCCGGAAACACCATATATTTT.

The chain is built from TRBV27 and TRBJ2-1; D remains unclear. The CDR3 is 15 residues long. Looked up from germline, CDR1 is MNHEY and CDR2 is SMNVEV (reference sequence). V was pared by 3 bases and J by 0 bases, with 9 bases between. The CDR3 bases are TGTGCCAGCAGTTTCAAATGGAGCTCCTACAATGAGCAGTTCTTC. This translates into CASSFKWSSYNEQFF.

This chain links TRBV6-1 with TRBJ1-5; weak D call: TRBD1 (5 bases). Germline CDR1 and CDR2: MNHNS and SASEGT. Trimming removed 7 bases at V and 5 bases at J, with 15 bases between. The length of the CDR3 is 14 residues. The DNA of the CDR3 is TGTGCCAGCACCGTCAGGGCCGTCTATCAGCCCCAGCATTTT. It translates to CASTVRAVYQPQHF.

This clonotype has a handful of counts. This CDR3 is CASSLQTGTTLYEQYF. CDR3 DNA sequence: TGCGCCAGCAGCTTGCAGACCGGGACAACACTCTACGAGCAGTACTTC. The chain joins TRBV5-1 to TRBJ2-7; perhaps TRBD1 as D (6 bases). This CDR3 has 16 amino acids. Trimming cost V 1 base and J 3 bases, with 17 bases left between them. Per the germline V gene, CDR1 is SGHRS and CDR2 is YFSETQ.

The chain joins TRBV5-6 to TRBJ1-5, with D perhaps matching TRBD1 (6 bases). CDR3 length: 14 residues. Germline V gives CDR1 SGHDT, CDR2 YYEEEE. The ends were cut back, 4 bases at V and 1 base at J, with 9 bases in the middle. This chain's CDR3 is CASSQQGSNQPQHF. In DNA, the CDR3 is TGTGCCAGCAGCCAACAGGGAAGCAATCAGCCCCAGCATTTT.